This TCR beta chain was sequenced in a study of cytomegalovirus exposure and HLA in healthy donors. The PCR ran on 60 Vbeta and 13 Jbeta primers. This table comes from immunoSEQ multiplex PCR, and its TCRdb copy is limited to in-frame clones, with some not included. Here the sample spans 210,000 or so clones, about three quarters being singletons. Trimming removed 7 bases from V and 2 bases from J; junction bases left unmatched: 7. This CDR3 spans 14 amino acids. From germline, CDR1 is SNHLY and CDR2 FYNNEI. The rearrangement uses TRBV2 and TRBJ2-7, with 8 bases that match TRBD2. The receptor comes from a woman younger than 45 in good health and CMV-seropositive. The specimen sequenced was PBMCs. CDR3 protein: CASTSLAGAYEQYF. CDR3 bases: TGTGCCAGCACTTCCCTAGCGGGCGCCTACGAGCAGTACTTC.